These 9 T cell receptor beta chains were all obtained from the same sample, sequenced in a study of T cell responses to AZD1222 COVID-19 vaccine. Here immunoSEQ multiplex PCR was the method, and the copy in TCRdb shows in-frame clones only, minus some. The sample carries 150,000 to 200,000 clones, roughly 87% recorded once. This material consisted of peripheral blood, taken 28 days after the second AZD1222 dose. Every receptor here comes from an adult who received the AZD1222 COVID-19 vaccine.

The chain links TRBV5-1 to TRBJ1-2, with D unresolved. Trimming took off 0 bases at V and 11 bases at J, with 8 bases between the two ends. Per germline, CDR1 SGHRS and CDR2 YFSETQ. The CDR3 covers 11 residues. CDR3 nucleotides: TGCGCCAGCAGCTTGGGGCGGGCTTACACCTTC. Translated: CASSLGRAYTF.

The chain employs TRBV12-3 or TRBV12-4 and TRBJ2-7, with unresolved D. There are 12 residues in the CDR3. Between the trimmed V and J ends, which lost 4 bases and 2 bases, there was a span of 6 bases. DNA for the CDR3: TGTGCCAGCAGTTCTGTGCCCTACGAGCAGTACTTC. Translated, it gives CASSSVPYEQYF.

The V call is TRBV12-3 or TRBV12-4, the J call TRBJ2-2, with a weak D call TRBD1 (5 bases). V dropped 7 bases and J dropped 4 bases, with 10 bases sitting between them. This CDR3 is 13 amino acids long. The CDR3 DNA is TGTGCCAGCAAGGGGCGCGTCACCGGGGAGCTGTTTTTT. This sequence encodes CASKGRVTGELFF.

The CDR3 DNA reads TGTGCCAGCACCAAGACTGGGGGACCCGCCTACGAGCAGTACTTC. Amino acid sequence: CASTKTGGPAYEQYF. The J gene is TRBJ2-7, the V gene TRBV5-4, with D possibly being TRBD1 or TRBD2 (5 bases each). This CDR3 is 15 amino acids long. Germline V lookup: CDR1 SGHNT, CDR2 YYREEE (reference sequence). Trimming left V 6 bases short and J 2 bases short, with 18 bases between.

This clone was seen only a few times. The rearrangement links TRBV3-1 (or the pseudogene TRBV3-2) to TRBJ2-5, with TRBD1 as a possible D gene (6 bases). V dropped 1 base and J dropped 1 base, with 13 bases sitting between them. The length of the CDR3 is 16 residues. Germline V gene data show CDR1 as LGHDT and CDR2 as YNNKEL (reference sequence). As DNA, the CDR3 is TGTGCCAGCAGCCAAGGGGTAGGGGGTACCCAAGAGACCCAGTACTTC. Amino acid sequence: CASSQGVGGTQETQYF.

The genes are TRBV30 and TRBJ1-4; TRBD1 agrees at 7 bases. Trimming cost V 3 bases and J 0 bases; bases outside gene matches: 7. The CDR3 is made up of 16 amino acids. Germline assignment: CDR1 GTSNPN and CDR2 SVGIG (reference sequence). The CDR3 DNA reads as TGTGCCTGGAGCCCGGGACAGATGGCAACTAATGAAAAACTGTTTTTT. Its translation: CAWSPGQMATNEKLFF.

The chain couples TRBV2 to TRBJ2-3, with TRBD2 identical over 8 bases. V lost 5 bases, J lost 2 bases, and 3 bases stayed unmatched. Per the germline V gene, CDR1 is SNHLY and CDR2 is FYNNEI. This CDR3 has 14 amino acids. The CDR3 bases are TGTGCCAGCAGTCGGCGGGGGGACACAGATACGCAGTATTTT. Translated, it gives CASSRRGDTDTQYF.

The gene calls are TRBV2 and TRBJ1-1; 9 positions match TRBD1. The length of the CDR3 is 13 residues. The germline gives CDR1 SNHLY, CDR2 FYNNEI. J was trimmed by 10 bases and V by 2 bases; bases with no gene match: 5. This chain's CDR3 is CASSEWDRVGAFF. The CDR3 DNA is TGTGCCAGCAGTGAATGGGACAGGGTTGGAGCTTTCTTT.

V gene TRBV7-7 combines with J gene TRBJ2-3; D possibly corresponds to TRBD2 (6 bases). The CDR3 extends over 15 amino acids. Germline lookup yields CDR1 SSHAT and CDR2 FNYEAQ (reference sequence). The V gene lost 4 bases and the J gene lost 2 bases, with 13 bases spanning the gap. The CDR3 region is CASSSGGESTDTQYF. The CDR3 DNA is TGTGCCAGCAGCTCCGGGGGAGAGTCCACAGATACGCAGTATTTT.